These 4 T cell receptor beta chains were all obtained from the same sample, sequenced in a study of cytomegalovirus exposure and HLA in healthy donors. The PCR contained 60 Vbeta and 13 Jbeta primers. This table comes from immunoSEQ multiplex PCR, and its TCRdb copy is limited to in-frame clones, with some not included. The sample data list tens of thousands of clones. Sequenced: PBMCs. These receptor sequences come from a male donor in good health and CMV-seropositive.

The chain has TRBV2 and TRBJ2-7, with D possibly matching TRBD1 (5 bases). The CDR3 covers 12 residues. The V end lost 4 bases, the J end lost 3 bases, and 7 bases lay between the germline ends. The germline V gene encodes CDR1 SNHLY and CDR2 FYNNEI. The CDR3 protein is CASSADNYEQYF. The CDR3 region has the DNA TGTGCCAGCAGTGCGGACAACTACGAGCAGTACTTC.

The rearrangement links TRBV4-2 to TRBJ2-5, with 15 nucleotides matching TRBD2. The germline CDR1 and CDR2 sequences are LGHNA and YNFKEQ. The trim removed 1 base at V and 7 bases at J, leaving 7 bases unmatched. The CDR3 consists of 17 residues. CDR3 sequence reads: CASSQAGLAGGLGTQYF. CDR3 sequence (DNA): TGTGCCAGCAGCCAAGCGGGACTAGCGGGAGGCCTTGGGACCCAGTACTTC.

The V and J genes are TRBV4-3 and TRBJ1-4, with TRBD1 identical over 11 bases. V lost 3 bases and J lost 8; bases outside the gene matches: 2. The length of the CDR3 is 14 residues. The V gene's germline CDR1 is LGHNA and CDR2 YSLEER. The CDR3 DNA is TGCGCCAGCAGCCAGGGACAGGGGGGCGAAAAACTGTTTTTT. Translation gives CASSQGQGGEKLFF.

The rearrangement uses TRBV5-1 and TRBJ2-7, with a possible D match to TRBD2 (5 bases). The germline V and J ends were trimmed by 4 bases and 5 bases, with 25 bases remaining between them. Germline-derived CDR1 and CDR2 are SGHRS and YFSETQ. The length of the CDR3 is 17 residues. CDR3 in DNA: TGCGCCAGCAGCCTGTTGTTGGACTCGCTCCCTATCCACGAGCAGTACTTC. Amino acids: CASSLLLDSLPIHEQYF.